Each of the 9 T cell receptor beta chains below was sequenced from the same sample in a study of shared clonotypes between healthy human individuals. Only in-frame clones appear in the TCRdb table, and some are missing; sequencing was by immunoSEQ multiplex PCR. The repertoire holds about 2.1 million clones, with around 93% as singletons. In the naive CD8 group, cells lacked CD45RO and were positively selected for CCR7, so terminally differentiated effector memory CD45RA+ cells were left out. The sequencing input was naive CD8+ T cells from PBMCs. Every receptor here comes from a man younger than 30 in good health. Some clones in this sample may be carry-over from other donors' samples.

CDR3 DNA: TGCAGCGTTTGGGAGCGGGACAACTCCTACGAGCAGTACTTC. Translated: CSVWERDNSYEQYF. The V call is TRBV29-1, the J call TRBJ2-7, with a weak D call TRBD2 (7 bases). Germline loops: CDR1 SQVTM, CDR2 ANQGSEA. CDR3 size: 14 residues. Trimming stripped 5 bases from V and 0 bases from J, with 14 bases between.

The chain has TRBV10-2 and TRBJ2-2; D not resolved. The CDR3 runs to 12 residues. V shed 7 bases and J shed 6 bases, with 9 bases lying between them. From germline, CDR1 is WSHSY and CDR2 SAAADI. CDR3 sequence reads: CASNGYPGELFF. In DNA form, the CDR3 reads TGCGCCAGCAATGGTTATCCCGGGGAGCTGTTTTTT.

J is TRBJ2-7 and V is TRBV7-9; the D gene is possibly TRBD2 (5 bases). V was pared by 1 base and J by 5 bases, with 9 bases between. This CDR3 is 13 amino acids long. Germline V gene data show CDR1 as SEHNR and CDR2 as FQNEAQ (reference sequence). CDR3 protein: CASSLGPRDEQYF. In nucleotides, the CDR3 is TGTGCCAGCAGCTTAGGGCCGAGGGACGAGCAGTACTTC.

The chain uses TRBV10-2 and TRBJ2-1, with 9 bases matching TRBD2. From germline, CDR1 is WSHSY and CDR2 SAAADI. With 6 bases clipped from V and 14 bases from J, the junction kept 8 bases outside the gene matches. CDR3 length: 12 residues. For the CDR3, the DNA is TGCGCCAGCAGGCGCGGGAGGGGTTGGAAGTTCTTC. This codes for CASRRGRGWKFF.

The rearrangement joins TRBV6-6 to TRBJ2-7; D gene uncertain. The CDR3 length is 11 residues. Trimming took 7 bases from V and 12 from J, leaving 16 bases between them. Germline CDR1 is MNHNY and CDR2 is SVGAGI (reference sequence). The CDR3 region has the DNA TGTGCCAGCACCGACCTTGGCCGGGCGTACTTC. It encodes CASTDLGRAYF.

This chain links TRBV2 with TRBJ1-1; D is undetermined. The CDR3 runs 14 residues. Germline CDR1 is SNHLY and CDR2 is FYNNEI. V was cut by 7 bases and J by 3 bases, with 15 bases left in between. CDR3 region: CASMARVSDTEAFF. The DNA for the CDR3 is TGTGCCAGCATGGCGCGGGTTTCCGACACTGAAGCTTTCTTT.

The CDR3 is CASSPRSDRGQYEQYF. The CDR3 DNA sequence: TGTGCCAGCAGCCCCCGCTCGGACAGGGGGCAATACGAGCAGTACTTC. V gene TRBV7-9 combines with J gene TRBJ2-7; 11 positions match TRBD1. The CDR3 covers 16 residues. The germline V gene has CDR1 SEHNR and CDR2 FQNEAQ (reference sequence). Trimming at V came to 5 bases and at J to 4 bases, leaving 10 bases not matched to a gene.

This clone has just one count. The chain joins TRBV10-2 to TRBJ2-7; 10 bases fit TRBD1. This CDR3 region has 13 residues. Germline CDR1 WSHSY, CDR2 SAAADI. V lost 7 bases, J lost 3 bases, and 3 bases stayed unmatched. The CDR3 is CASKRDRGYEQYF. Written as DNA, the CDR3 is TGCGCCAGCAAACGGGACAGGGGCTACGAGCAGTACTTC.

This clone was found once. CDR3 in DNA: TGTGCCAGCAGTTTATCCGTGACAGGACCTAACTATGGCTACACCTTC. Amino acids: CASSLSVTGPNYGYTF. The V call is TRBV27, the J call TRBJ1-2; a weak D match, TRBD1 (6 bases). V lost 0 bases to trimming and J lost 0 bases, with 11 bases between them. This CDR3 spans 16 amino acids. Germline CDR1 reads MNHEY; CDR2 reads SMNVEV (reference sequence).